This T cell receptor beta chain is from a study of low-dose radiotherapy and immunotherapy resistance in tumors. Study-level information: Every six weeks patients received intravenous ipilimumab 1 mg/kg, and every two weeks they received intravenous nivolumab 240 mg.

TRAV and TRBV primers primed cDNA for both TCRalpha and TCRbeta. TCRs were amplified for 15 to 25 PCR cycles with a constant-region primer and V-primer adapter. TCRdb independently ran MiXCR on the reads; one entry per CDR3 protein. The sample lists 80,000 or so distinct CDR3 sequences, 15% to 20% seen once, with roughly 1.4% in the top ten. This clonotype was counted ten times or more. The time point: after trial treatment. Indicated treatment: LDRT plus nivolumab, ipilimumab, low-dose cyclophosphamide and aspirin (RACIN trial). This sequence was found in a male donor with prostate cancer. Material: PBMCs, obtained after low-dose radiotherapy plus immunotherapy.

The CDR3 loop reads CASSLVFGKETQYF. In DNA form, the CDR3 reads TGTGCCAGCAGCTTAGTTTTCGGGAAAGAGACCCAGTACTTC. The chain joins TRBV7-8 to TRBJ2-5; tentative D call: TRBD2 (5 bases). Germline V lookup: CDR1 SGHVS, CDR2 FQNEAQ. With 1 base removed from V and 3 bases from J, the gap between germline ends came to 9 bases. The CDR3 sequence is 14 residues long.